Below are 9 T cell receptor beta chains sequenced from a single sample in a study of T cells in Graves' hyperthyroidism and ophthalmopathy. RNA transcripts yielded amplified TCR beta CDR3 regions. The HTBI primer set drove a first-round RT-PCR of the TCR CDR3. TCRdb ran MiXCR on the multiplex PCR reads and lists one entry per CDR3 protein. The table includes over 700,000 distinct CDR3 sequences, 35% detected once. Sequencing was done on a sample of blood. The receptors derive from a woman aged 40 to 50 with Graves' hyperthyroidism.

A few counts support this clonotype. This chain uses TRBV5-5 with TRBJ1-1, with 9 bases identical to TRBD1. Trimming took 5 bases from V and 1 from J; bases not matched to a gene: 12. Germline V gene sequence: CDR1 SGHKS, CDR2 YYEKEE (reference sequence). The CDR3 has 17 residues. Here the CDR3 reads CASSHRLGTGRNTEAFF. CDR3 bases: TGTGCCAGCAGTCACAGGCTGGGGACAGGGAGGAACACTGAAGCTTTCTTT.

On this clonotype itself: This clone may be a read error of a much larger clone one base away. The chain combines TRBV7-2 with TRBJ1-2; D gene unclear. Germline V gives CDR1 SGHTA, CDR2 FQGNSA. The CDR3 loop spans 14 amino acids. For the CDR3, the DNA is TGTGCCAGCAGCTTGGTCGACGGATACTATGGCCACACCTTC. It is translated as CASSLVDGYYGHTF.

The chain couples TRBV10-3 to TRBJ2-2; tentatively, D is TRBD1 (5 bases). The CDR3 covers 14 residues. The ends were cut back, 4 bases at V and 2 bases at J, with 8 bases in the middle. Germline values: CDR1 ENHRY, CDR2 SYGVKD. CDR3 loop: CAISGQLNTGELFF. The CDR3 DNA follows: TGTGCCATCAGTGGACAGTTAAACACCGGGGAGCTGTTTTTT.

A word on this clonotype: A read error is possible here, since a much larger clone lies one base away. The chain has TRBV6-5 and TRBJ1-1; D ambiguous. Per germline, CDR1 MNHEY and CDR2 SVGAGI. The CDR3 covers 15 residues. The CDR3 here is CAISYHGIENTEAFF. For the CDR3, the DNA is TGTGCCATCAGTTACCATGGGATAGAGAACACTGAAGCTTTCTTT.

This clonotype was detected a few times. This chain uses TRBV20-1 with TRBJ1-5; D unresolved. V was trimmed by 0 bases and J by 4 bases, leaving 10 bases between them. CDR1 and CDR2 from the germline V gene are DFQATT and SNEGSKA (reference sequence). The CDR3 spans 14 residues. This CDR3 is CSARDRRENQPQHF. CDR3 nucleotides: TGCAGTGCTAGAGATAGAAGGGAAAATCAGCCCCAGCATTTT.

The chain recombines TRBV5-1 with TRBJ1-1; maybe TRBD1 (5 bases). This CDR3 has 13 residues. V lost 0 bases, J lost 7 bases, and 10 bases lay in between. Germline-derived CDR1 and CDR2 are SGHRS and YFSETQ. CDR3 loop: CASSLAGDLEAFF. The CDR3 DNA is TGCGCCAGCAGCTTGGCCGGGGACCTTGAAGCTTTCTTT.

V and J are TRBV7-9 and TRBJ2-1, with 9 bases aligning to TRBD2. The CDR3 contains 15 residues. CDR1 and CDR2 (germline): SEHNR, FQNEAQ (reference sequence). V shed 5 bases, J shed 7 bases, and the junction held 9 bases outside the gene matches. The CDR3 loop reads CASSTTSGSWNEQFF. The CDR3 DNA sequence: TGTGCCAGCAGCACTACTAGCGGGTCTTGGAATGAGCAGTTCTTC.

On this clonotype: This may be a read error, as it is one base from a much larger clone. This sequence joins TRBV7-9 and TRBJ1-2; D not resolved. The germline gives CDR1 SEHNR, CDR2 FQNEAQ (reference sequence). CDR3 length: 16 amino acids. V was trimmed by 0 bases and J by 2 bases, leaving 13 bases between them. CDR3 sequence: CASSLAEAGRNYGYTF. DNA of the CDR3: TGTGCCAGCAGCTTAGCGGAGGCAGGTCGAAACTATGGCTACACCTTC.

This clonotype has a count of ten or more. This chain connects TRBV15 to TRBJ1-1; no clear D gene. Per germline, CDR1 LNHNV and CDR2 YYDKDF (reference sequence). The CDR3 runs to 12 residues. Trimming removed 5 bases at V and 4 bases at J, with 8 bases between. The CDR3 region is CATSPSSTEAFF. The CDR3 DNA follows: TGTGCCACCAGCCCAAGTTCCACTGAAGCTTTCTTT.